The 30 T cell receptor beta chains listed next were all sequenced from one sample in a study of shared clonotypes between healthy human individuals. TCRdb keeps only in-frame clones here, not all; method: immunoSEQ multiplex PCR. The sample includes hundreds of thousands of clones, under 80% seen only once; the top ten take 1.5% to 2%. The sequenced material came from memory CD4+ T cells sorted from blood. The subset: CD45RA-negative fraction. These receptors were obtained from a woman younger than 45 in good health.

The chain is built from TRBV10-2 and TRBJ2-5; 9 bases agree with TRBD2. The germline gives CDR1 WSHSY, CDR2 SAAADI. The junction had 7 bases not matched to a gene; V was cut back by 3 bases and J by 5 bases. CDR3 length: 15 amino acids. Here the CDR3 reads CASSEPAGGRETQYF. CDR3 DNA: TGCGCCAGCAGTGAACCCGCGGGAGGGCGGGAGACCCAGTACTTC.

The chain has TRBV11-1 and TRBJ1-1; no firm D call. The CDR3 is 17 residues long. V shed 1 base and J shed 4 bases, with 19 bases lying between them. Per germline, CDR1 SGHAT and CDR2 FQDESV (reference sequence). The CDR3: CASSLEGRFVESTEAFF. In nucleotides, the CDR3 is TGTGCCAGCAGCTTAGAGGGTCGTTTCGTGGAATCCACTGAAGCTTTCTTT.

As regards this clone: This specimen includes other DNA sequences encoding the same CDR3. This sequence joins TRBV18 and TRBJ2-6; tentatively, D is TRBD1 (5 bases). V lost 3 bases and J 0 bases, leaving 6 bases between the germline ends. The germline V gene encodes CDR1 KGHSH and CDR2 LQKENI. This CDR3 comprises 15 residues. CDR3 nucleotides: TGTGCCAGCTCACCTGACAGCTCTGGGGCCAACGTCCTGACTTTC. Protein sequence: CASSPDSSGANVLTF.

The J gene is TRBJ2-5, the V gene TRBV7-8; 13 positions match TRBD2. This CDR3 spans 18 amino acids. The V gene end was trimmed by 5 bases and the J gene end by 5 bases; junction bases not matched to a gene: 14. Germline lookup yields CDR1 SGHVS and CDR2 FQNEAQ. The CDR3 here is CASSARRTSGGGKETQYF. As DNA, the CDR3 is TGTGCCAGCAGCGCACGCCGGACTAGCGGGGGAGGGAAGGAGACCCAGTACTTC.

The rearrangement uses TRBV19 and TRBJ2-4; a weak D match, TRBD1 (6 bases). With 4 bases removed from V and 0 bases from J, the gap between germline ends came to 13 bases. This CDR3 has 16 residues. The V gene's germline CDR1 is LNHDA and CDR2 SQIVND (reference sequence). Written as DNA, the CDR3 is TGTGCCAGTAGTACGGGACATCAACTAGCCAAAAACATTCAGTACTTC. Its translation is CASSTGHQLAKNIQYF.

The chain joins TRBV7-3 to TRBJ2-1, with 13 bases lining up with TRBD2. The germline V gene has CDR1 SGHTA and CDR2 FQGTGA. Trimming took 5 bases from V and 4 from J; bases not matched to a gene: 2. The CDR3 has 15 amino acids. CDR3 in DNA: TGTGCCAGCAGCCCACTAGCGGGAGGGTACAATGAGCAGTTCTTC. Its protein product is CASSPLAGGYNEQFF.

This clone was counted only a few times. The chain employs TRBV13 and TRBJ2-7, with 10 nucleotides matching TRBD2. Trimming removed 0 bases from V and 4 bases from J; junction bases left unmatched: 3. CDR3 length: 15 residues. From germline, CDR1 is PRHDT and CDR2 FYEKMQ (reference sequence). In nucleotides, the CDR3 is TGTGCCAGCAGCTTAGGAGCGGGAGGGGTTTACGAGCAGTACTTC. Translation: CASSLGAGGVYEQYF.

This chain links TRBV18 with TRBJ1-1; no reliable D call. Trimming cost V 4 bases and J 0 bases, with 15 bases left between them. Looked up from germline, CDR1 is KGHSH and CDR2 is LQKENI. The CDR3 runs 16 residues. CDR3 bases: TGTGCCAGCTCACTGGAGAACGGAAACATGAACACTGAAGCTTTCTTT. This gives the protein CASSLENGNMNTEAFF.

The chain links TRBV5-1 to TRBJ1-1, with D uncertain. V was cut by 4 bases and J by 5 bases, with 15 bases left in between. The CDR3 consists of 14 residues. The V gene's germline CDR1 is SGHRS and CDR2 YFSETQ. In nucleotides, the CDR3 is TGCGCCAGCAGCGAGGGCGCTGAGGGTACTGAAGCTTTCTTT. Protein: CASSEGAEGTEAFF.

The rearrangement uses TRBV7-3 and TRBJ2-2; TRBD1 is a possible D gene (6 bases). The V gene lost 1 base and the J gene lost 9 bases, with 9 bases spanning the gap. Germline-derived CDR1 and CDR2 are SGHTA and FQGTGA. The CDR3 covers 13 residues. CDR3 sequence (DNA): TGTGCCAGCAGCTTAAACCAGGGGAGGGAGCTGTTTTTT. It is translated as CASSLNQGRELFF.

The chain employs TRBV19 and TRBJ2-5; D unresolved. CDR1 is LNHDA and CDR2 is SQIVND in the germline V gene (reference sequence). Trimming stripped 3 bases from V and 3 bases from J, with 8 bases between. CDR3 size: 13 residues. The CDR3 loop is CASSMLDKETQYF. Written as DNA, the CDR3 is TGTGCCAGTAGTATGCTAGACAAAGAGACCCAGTACTTC. Variable domain in full (rest from reference TRBV19 and TRBJ2-5): DGGITQSPKYLFRKEGQNVTLSCEQNLNHDAMYWYRQDPGQGLRLIYYSQIVNDFQKGDIAEGYSVSREKKESFPLTVTSAQKNPTAFYLCASSMLDKETQYFGPGTRLLVL.

The J gene is TRBJ2-7, the V gene TRBV10-1; no reliable D call. The CDR3 spans 13 residues. The germline CDR1 and CDR2 sequences are WNHNN and SYGVQD (reference sequence). V lost 0 bases, J lost 4 bases, and 7 bases lay in between. The CDR3: CASSESTAYEQYF. The CDR3 nucleotides are TGCGCCAGCAGTGAGTCGACTGCTTACGAGCAGTACTTC.

In the case of this clone: Within the sample, other DNA sequences also encode this same CDR3. The CDR3 DNA sequence: TGCGCCAGCAGCCAGGGGTCATCCTACGAGCAGTACTTC. It specifies CASSQGSSYEQYF. The J gene is TRBJ2-7, the V gene TRBV5-1, with a tentative D call TRBD1 (6 bases). The V end lost 4 bases, the J end lost 1 base, and 9 bases lay between the germline ends. Germline-derived CDR1 and CDR2 are SGHRS and YFSETQ. The CDR3 covers 13 residues.

V gene TRBV5-1 combines with J gene TRBJ2-3, with TRBD1 matching over 9 bases. Germline values: CDR1 SGHRS, CDR2 YFSETQ. The CDR3 contains 16 residues. V was clipped by 4 bases and J by 5 bases; unmatched bases: 11. The CDR3 coding sequence is TGCGCCAGCAGCCCCGGGACAGGGTCTTTTGGAGATACGCAGTATTTT. This codes for CASSPGTGSFGDTQYF.

This clone has a handful of counts. This chain links TRBV27 with TRBJ2-1; TRBD2 agrees at 10 bases. CDR1 MNHEY and CDR2 SMNVEV come from the germline V gene (reference sequence). V was pared by 8 bases and J by 5 bases, with 12 bases of the junction left unmatched. The CDR3 sequence is 16 residues long. CDR3 amino acids: CASPLPGLAENNEQFF. The CDR3 nucleotides read TGTGCCAGCCCTCTACCTGGACTAGCGGAGAACAATGAGCAGTTCTTC.

The rearrangement links TRBV14 to TRBJ2-7; weak D call: TRBD1 (6 bases). CDR1 is SGHDN and CDR2 is FVKESK in the germline V gene. V was trimmed by 1 base and J by 0 bases, leaving 10 bases between them. The CDR3 spans 15 residues. The CDR3 DNA sequence: TGTGCCAGCAGCCAAGGACAGGTGGGCTCCTACGAGCAGTACTTC. The encoded protein is CASSQGQVGSYEQYF.

The rearrangement uses TRBV12-5 and TRBJ2-1; D ambiguous. Per germline, CDR1 LGHNT and CDR2 FRNRAP. The CDR3 runs to 16 residues. Trimming took 1 base from V and 0 from J, leaving 10 bases between them. The CDR3 sequence: CASGLALADSYNEQFF. CDR3 nucleotide sequence: TGTGCTAGTGGTTTGGCCCTGGCCGACTCCTACAATGAGCAGTTCTTC.

The V and J genes are TRBV6-4 and TRBJ2-1; D is perhaps TRBD1 or TRBD2 (5 bases each). This CDR3 contains 16 residues. Trimming shortened V by 4 bases and J by 0 bases, and 13 bases separated the two germline ends. Germline-derived CDR1 and CDR2 are MRHNA and SNTAGT. CDR3 residues: CASSALGASSYNEQFF. The CDR3 DNA sequence: TGTGCCAGCAGTGCCCTCGGGGCGAGCTCCTACAATGAGCAGTTCTTC.

This clone appeared a single time. At the DNA level, this CDR3 is encoded by other sequences in the same sample as well. V usage is TRBV7-8 and J usage is TRBJ2-7; 8 nucleotides line up with TRBD2. CDR3 length equals 15 residues. V was pared by 1 base and J by 1 base, with 3 bases of the junction left unmatched. The germline CDR1 and CDR2 sequences are SGHVS and FQNEAQ. CDR3 bases: TGTGCCAGCAGCTTAGGAACTAGCGGTTCCTACGAGCAGTACTTC. Encoded protein: CASSLGTSGSYEQYF.

The rearrangement links TRBV5-1 to TRBJ2-3, with 8 bases identical to TRBD2. The V and J ends lost 0 bases and 1 base, in that order; junction bases with no gene match: 7. CDR1 and CDR2 (germline): SGHRS, YFSETQ. The CDR3 is made up of 17 amino acids. CDR3 nucleotides: TGCGCCAGCAGCTTGGGTTCTCGGGAGGGCCGCACAGATACGCAGTATTTT. Translated, it gives CASSLGSREGRTDTQYF. The variable domain in full, with the rest retrieved from reference TRBV5-1 and TRBJ2-3, is KAGVTQTPRYLIKTRGQQVTLSCSPISGHRSVSWYQQTPGQGLQFLFEYFSETQRNKGNFPGRFSGRQFSNSRSEMNVSTLELGDSALYLCASSLGSREGRTDTQYFGPGTRLTVL.

CDR3 coding DNA: TGTGCCAGCAGCTTAGATCCGGCTATGGGCGAAGCTTTCTTT. It translates to CASSLDPAMGEAFF. The chain recombines TRBV11-2 with TRBJ1-1, with no clear D. Germline V gene data show CDR1 as SGHAT and CDR2 as FQNNGV. The length of the CDR3 is 14 residues. V dropped 0 bases and J dropped 8 bases, with 13 bases sitting between them.

This clone was detected only a few times. The chain couples TRBV5-1 to TRBJ2-7; 10 bases fit TRBD2. The CDR3 loop spans 15 amino acids. V lost 4 bases to trimming and J lost 4 bases; unmatched junction nucleotides: 8. CDR1 is SGHRS and CDR2 is YFSETQ in the germline V gene. The CDR3 region has the DNA TGCGCCAGCAGCGACCCAAGAGCGGGAGGGTACGAGCAGTACTTC. Translation gives CASSDPRAGGYEQYF.

The chain has TRBV4-2 and TRBJ2-2; TRBD2 matches 9 bases. There are 16 residues in the CDR3. Germline CDR1 and CDR2: LGHNA and YNFKEQ. V gave up 1 base and J gave up 7 bases; unmatched junction bases: 7. The CDR3 nucleotides read TGTGCCAGCAGCCAAGGCGGGGGGGAGCTCGACGGGGAGCTGTTTTTT. This codes for CASSQGGGELDGELFF.

This clone has only one observation. CDR3 DNA: TGCGCCAGCAGCTTGGAAGGGGCCACGGGGGCCAACGTCCTGACTTTC. This sequence encodes CASSLEGATGANVLTF. The chain links TRBV5-1 to TRBJ2-6, with TRBD1 as a possible D gene (5 bases). Germline lookup yields CDR1 SGHRS and CDR2 YFSETQ. The CDR3 contains 16 residues. V was pared by 0 bases and J by 4 bases, with 11 bases between.

This rearrangement joins TRBV6-6 to TRBJ2-2, with 8 bases lining up with TRBD1. The junction had 11 bases not matched to a gene; V was cut back by 5 bases and J by 6 bases. This CDR3 contains 16 residues. Germline V gene lookup returns CDR1 MNHNY and CDR2 SVGAGI (reference sequence). CDR3 residues: CASSTRRTGSPGELFF. In nucleotides, the CDR3 is TGTGCCAGCAGTACCCGTCGGACAGGGAGTCCCGGGGAGCTGTTTTTT.

The chain has TRBV27 and TRBJ2-1, with 10 bases that match TRBD2. Unmatched junction bases numbered 2, after V lost 5 bases and J lost 4 bases. This CDR3 is 14 amino acids long. Germline CDR1 is MNHEY and CDR2 is SMNVEV (reference sequence). The CDR3 here is CASSSGRGYNEQFF. CDR3 nucleotide sequence: TGTGCCAGCAGTAGCGGGAGGGGTTACAATGAGCAGTTCTTC.

The chain uses TRBV6-6 and TRBJ2-1; a possible D gene is TRBD2 (6 bases). Germline-derived CDR1 and CDR2 are MNHNY and SVGAGI (reference sequence). Deletions cut 0 bases from V and 6 bases from J, with 15 bases between. The length of the CDR3 is 16 residues. The CDR3 DNA follows: TGTGCCAGCAGTTACTCACCAGGCAGGAGGGGCAATGAGCAGTTCTTC. Its translation is CASSYSPGRRGNEQFF.

The chain carries TRBV7-8 and TRBJ2-5; no clear D gene. V was clipped by 1 base and J by 5 bases, with 8 bases between them. Looked up from germline, CDR1 is SGHVS and CDR2 is FQNEAQ. The CDR3 extends over 13 amino acids. The CDR3 DNA reads as TGTGCCAGCAGCTTAGTTGTCTTGGAGACCCAGTACTTC. Translating it yields CASSLVVLETQYF.

This clone was seen once. Different DNA sequences within this sample yield the same CDR3. The CDR3 reads CSVGGATNEKLFF. The DNA of the CDR3 is TGCAGCGTTGGTGGTGCAACTAATGAAAAACTGTTTTTT. This chain connects TRBV29-1 to TRBJ1-4; no reliable D call. Trimming cost V 4 bases and J 0 bases, with 6 bases left between them. The CDR3 totals 13 residues. Per germline, CDR1 SQVTM and CDR2 ANQGSEA.

The V call is TRBV5-1, the J call TRBJ2-7; the D is unclear. CDR1 is SGHRS, CDR2 YFSETQ, per germline. Trimming shortened V by 1 base and J by 2 bases, and 10 bases separated the two germline ends. This CDR3 region has 14 residues. The CDR3 is CASSLIMGPYEQYF. DNA of the CDR3: TGCGCCAGCAGCTTGATAATGGGTCCCTACGAGCAGTACTTC.